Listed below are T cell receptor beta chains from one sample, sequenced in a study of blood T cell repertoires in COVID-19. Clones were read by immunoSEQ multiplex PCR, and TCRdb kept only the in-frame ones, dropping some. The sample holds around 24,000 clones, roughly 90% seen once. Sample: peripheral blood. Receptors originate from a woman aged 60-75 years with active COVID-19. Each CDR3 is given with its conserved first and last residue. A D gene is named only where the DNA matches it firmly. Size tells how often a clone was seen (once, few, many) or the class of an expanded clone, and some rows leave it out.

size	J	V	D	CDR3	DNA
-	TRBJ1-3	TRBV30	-	CAWSPGDLRNTIYF	TGTGCCTGGAGTCCAGGGGACCTGCGAAACACCATATATTTT
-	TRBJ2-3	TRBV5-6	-	CASSSVGYTDTQYF	TGTGCCAGCAGCTCCGTCGGGTACACAGATACGCAGTATTTT
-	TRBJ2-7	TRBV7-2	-	CASSPQTDYEQYF	TGTGCCAGCAGCCCCCAGACAGACTACGAGCAGTACTTC
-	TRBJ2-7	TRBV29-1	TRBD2	CSVLAGGMYEQYF	TGCAGCGTTCTAGCGGGAGGAATGTACGAGCAGTACTTC
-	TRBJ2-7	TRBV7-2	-	CASSLSILGGLPYEQYF	TGTGCCAGCAGCTTGTCTATCCTTGGGGGACTGCCCTACGAGCAGTACTTC
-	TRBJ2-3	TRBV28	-	CASSLWARSTDTQYF	TGTGCCAGCAGTTTATGGGCCAGATCCACAGATACGCAGTATTTT
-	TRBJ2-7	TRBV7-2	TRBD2	CASSPGTSYYEQYF	TGTGCCAGCAGCCCCGGGACTAGTTACTACGAGCAGTACTTC
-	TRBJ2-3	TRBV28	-	CASRPGRRSAYTDTQYF	TGTGCCAGCAGACCGGGTCGGAGGTCAGCCTACACAGATACGCAGTATTTT
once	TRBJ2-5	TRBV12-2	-	CASRLGGSETQYF	TGTGCAAGTCGCCTCGGCGGGAGTGAGACCCAGTACTTC
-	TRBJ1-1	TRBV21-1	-	CASSKKDRAYTEAFF	TGTGCCAGCAGCAAAAAAGACAGGGCGTATACTGAAGCTTTCTTT
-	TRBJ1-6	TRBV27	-	CASRPWSSYNSPLHF	TGTGCCAGCCGGCCATGGAGCTCCTATAATTCACCCCTCCACTTT
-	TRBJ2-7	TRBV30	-	CAWRDSGPRAEQYF	TGTGCCTGGAGGGACTCCGGGCCCCGGGCCGAGCAGTACTTC
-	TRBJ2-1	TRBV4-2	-	CASSQDDGYRNNEQFF	TGTGCCAGCAGCCAAGATGATGGATACAGAAACAATGAGCAGTTCTTC
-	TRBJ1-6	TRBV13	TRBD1	CASSRWTGEHNSPLHF	TGTGCCAGCAGCCGGTGGACAGGGGAGCATAATTCACCCCTCCACTTT
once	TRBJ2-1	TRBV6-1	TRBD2	CASSAGTSVGIGEQFF	TGTGCCAGCAGTGCCGGGACTAGCGTCGGGATCGGAGAGCAGTTCTTC
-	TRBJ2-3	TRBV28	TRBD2	CASSPRLAGHTDTQYF	TGTGCCAGCAGTCCCAGGCTAGCGGGACACACAGATACGCAGTATTTT